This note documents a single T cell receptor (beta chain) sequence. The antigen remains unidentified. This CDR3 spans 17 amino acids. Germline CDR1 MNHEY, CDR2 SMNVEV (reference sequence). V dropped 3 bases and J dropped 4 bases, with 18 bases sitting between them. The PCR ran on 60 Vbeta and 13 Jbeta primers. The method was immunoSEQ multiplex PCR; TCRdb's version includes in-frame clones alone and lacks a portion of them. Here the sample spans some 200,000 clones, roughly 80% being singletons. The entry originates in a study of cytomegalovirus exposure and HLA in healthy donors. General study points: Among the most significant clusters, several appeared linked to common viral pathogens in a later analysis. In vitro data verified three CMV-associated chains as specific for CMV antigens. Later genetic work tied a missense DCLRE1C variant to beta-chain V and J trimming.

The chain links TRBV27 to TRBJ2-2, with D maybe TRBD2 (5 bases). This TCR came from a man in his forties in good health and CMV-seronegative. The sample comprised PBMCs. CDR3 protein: CASSFLSSRGSTGELFF. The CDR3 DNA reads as TGTGCCAGCAGTTTCTTAAGTAGTCGGGGATCCACCGGGGAGCTGTTTTTT.